One and the same sample provided the 26 T cell receptor beta chains below, sequenced in a study of blood T cell repertoires in COVID-19. Profiling relied on immunoSEQ multiplex PCR, and the TCRdb table lists in-frame clones only, not all of them. In the table there are 40,000 to 55,000 clones, 82% of which are singletons. Sequenced sample: peripheral blood. These receptors all stem from a woman in her seventies with acute or convalescent COVID-19.

V gene TRBV6-5 combines with J gene TRBJ2-1; 14 bases fit TRBD2. The CDR3 spans 15 residues. Unmatched junction bases numbered 8, after V lost 6 bases and J lost 10 bases. Looked up from germline, CDR1 is MNHEY and CDR2 is SVGAGI. The CDR3 DNA sequence: TGTGCCAGCAGCCCCGGGACTAGCGGGAGCCAGGAGCAGTTCTTC. Translated: CASSPGTSGSQEQFF.

The genes are TRBV7-2 and TRBJ1-1, with 9 bases identical to TRBD1. V lost 6 bases and J lost 4; bases outside the gene matches: 6. CDR1 SGHTA and CDR2 FQGNSA come from the germline V gene. CDR3 length: 14 amino acids. CDR3 bases: TGTGCCAGCAGACCCGGACAGGGGCCCACTGAAGCTTTCTTT. It codes for CASRPGQGPTEAFF.

This rearrangement joins TRBV18 to TRBJ1-1; D is unclear. The CDR3 is 15 residues long. The V end was cut by 0 bases, the J end by 1 base, with 9 bases between. Germline lookup yields CDR1 KGHSH and CDR2 LQKENI. CDR3 in DNA: TGTGCCAGCTCACCACCTTTACGGAGGAACACTGAAGCTTTCTTT. Amino acid sequence: CASSPPLRRNTEAFF.

In DNA form, the CDR3 reads TGTGCCAGCAGTGTACGACAAGACCAAGAGACCCAGTACTTC. Amino acids: CASSVRQDQETQYF. The chain employs TRBV6-2 or TRBV6-3 and TRBJ2-5; the D is unclear. Germline CDR1 reads MNHEY; CDR2 reads SVGEGT. The CDR3 is 14 residues long. V lost 5 bases to trimming and J lost 0 bases, with 10 bases between them.

The chain recombines TRBV2 with TRBJ1-4; D uncertain. CDR3 size: 16 residues. The germline V gene has CDR1 SNHLY and CDR2 FYNNEI. Trimming removed 0 bases from V and 12 bases from J, with 20 bases in between. CDR3 protein: CASSEAGGPARAELFF. In DNA, the CDR3 is TGTGCCAGCAGTGAAGCTGGAGGGCCCGCTCGGGCGGAACTGTTTTTT.

The chain has TRBV10-2 and TRBJ1-1, with no clear D. This CDR3 is built from 12 residues. The germline V gene encodes CDR1 WSHSY and CDR2 SAAADI. The V and J ends lost 6 bases and 1 base respectively, with 6 bases between them. DNA of the CDR3: TGCGCCAGCAGCCTCAGGAACACTGAAGCTTTCTTT. Its protein product is CASSLRNTEAFF.

The V call is TRBV2, the J call TRBJ2-1; TRBD2 aligns across 8 bases. Losses at the gene ends were 11 bases for V and 3 bases for J; bases not matched to a gene: 3. This CDR3 has 12 amino acids. The V gene's germline CDR1 is SNHLY and CDR2 FYNNEI. CDR3 DNA sequence: TGTGCCGGGACTAGTTTCTACAATGAGCAGTTCTTC. Its translation is CAGTSFYNEQFF. The complete variable domain, with remaining parts taken from reference TRBV2 and TRBJ2-1, reads EPEVTQTPSHQVTQMGQEVILRCVPISNHLYFYWYRQILGQKVEFLVSFYNNEISEKSEIFDDQFSVERPDGSNFTLKIRSTKLEDSAMYFCAGTSFYNEQFFGPGTRLTVL.

This chain joins TRBV3-1 (or the pseudogene TRBV3-2) and TRBJ2-5, with 15 nucleotides matching TRBD2. Trimming removed 6 bases from V and 5 bases from J; junction bases left unmatched: 1. CDR3 length equals 14 residues. CDR1 LGHDT and CDR2 YNNKEL come from the germline V gene (reference sequence). The CDR3 is CASRGTSGRETQYF. CDR3 in DNA: TGTGCCAGCAGGGGGACTAGCGGGAGGGAGACCCAGTACTTC.

This clone has only one observation. The V call is TRBV6-5, the J call TRBJ2-1; 7 positions match TRBD2. V dropped 5 bases and J dropped 2; count of bases not matched to a gene: 6. The CDR3 extends over 15 amino acids. Per the germline V gene, CDR1 is MNHEY and CDR2 is SVGAGI. CDR3 region: CASSPGGFPYNEQFF. CDR3 in DNA: TGTGCCAGCAGTCCCGGGGGGTTTCCCTACAATGAGCAGTTCTTC.

The V call is TRBV12-3 or TRBV12-4, the J call TRBJ1-2; unclear D gene. Trimming took 7 bases from V and 7 from J, leaving 7 bases between them. CDR3 length: 10 residues. CDR3 sequence (DNA): TGTGCCAGCACCCCGGGTGGCTACACCTTC. Protein sequence: CASTPGGYTF.

In this sample, this clone turned up once. The chain couples TRBV6-5 to TRBJ2-7; D gene uncertain. V was pared by 5 bases and J by 5 bases, with 7 bases between. Germline CDR1 and CDR2: MNHEY and SVGAGI. CDR3 length equals 11 residues. The CDR3 nucleotides are TGTGCCAGCAGTCACCCTAACGAGCAGTACTTC. Its protein is CASSHPNEQYF.

The chain carries TRBV11-1 and TRBJ1-2; 7 bases fit TRBD1. This CDR3 is 14 amino acids long. V gave up 3 bases and J gave up 2 bases; unmatched junction bases: 3. Per germline, CDR1 SGHAT and CDR2 FQDESV (reference sequence). The CDR3 sequence: CASSLGQLNYGYTF. DNA for the CDR3: TGTGCCAGCAGCTTGGGACAGTTAAACTATGGCTACACCTTC.

The chain combines TRBV5-5 with TRBJ2-3; 8 nucleotides align to TRBD2. Germline lookup yields CDR1 SGHKS and CDR2 YYEKEE (reference sequence). V gave up 4 bases and J gave up 5 bases; unmatched junction bases: 9. The CDR3 contains 15 residues. CDR3 nucleotides: TGTGCCAGCAGCCCCGTTAGCGGGAAGATAGATACGCAGTATTTT. Translated, it gives CASSPVSGKIDTQYF.

The chain employs TRBV18 and TRBJ1-1, with D maybe TRBD1 (5 bases). With 0 bases removed from V and 0 bases from J, the gap between germline ends came to 8 bases. The CDR3 has 15 amino acids. Germline V gene lookup returns CDR1 KGHSH and CDR2 LQKENI. The CDR3 nucleotides are TGTGCCAGCTCACCACCGGCAGGGATGAACACTGAAGCTTTCTTT. Amino acids: CASSPPAGMNTEAFF.

The chain couples TRBV2 to TRBJ2-2; TRBD2 agrees at 9 bases. The V gene's germline CDR1 is SNHLY and CDR2 FYNNEI. V lost 2 bases, J lost 7 bases, and 5 bases stayed unmatched. This CDR3 comprises 15 residues. CDR3 DNA: TGTGCCAGCAGTGAATCAACTAGCGGGCGCGGGGAGCTGTTTTTT. It codes for CASSESTSGRGELFF. The full variable domain, its missing parts supplied by reference TRBV2 and TRBJ2-2, is EPEVTQTPSHQVTQMGQEVILRCVPISNHLYFYWYRQILGQKVEFLVSFYNNEISEKSEIFDDQFSVERPDGSNFTLKIRSTKLEDSAMYFCASSESTSGRGELFFGEGSRLTVL.

The gene calls are TRBV6-5 and TRBJ2-1; tentative D call: TRBD2 (5 bases). The V end lost 6 bases, the J end lost 0 bases, and 6 bases lay between the germline ends. From germline, CDR1 is MNHEY and CDR2 SVGAGI. The CDR3 sequence is 13 residues long. The CDR3 loop reads CASREDSYNEQFF. CDR3 coding DNA: TGTGCCAGCAGGGAGGACTCCTACAATGAGCAGTTCTTC.

V usage is TRBV5-8 and J usage is TRBJ2-2; 9 nucleotides agree with TRBD1. Trimming removed 4 bases from V and 6 bases from J; junction bases left unmatched: 16. CDR1 is SGHTS and CDR2 is YDEGEE in the germline V gene. The CDR3 runs 18 residues. In DNA form, the CDR3 reads TGTGCCAGCAGCATCCAGGGACAGGGAGTTATTGGGCCCGGGGAGCTGTTTTTT. Amino acids: CASSIQGQGVIGPGELFF.

Here the CDR3 DNA reads TGTGCCAGCAGCCCAACCTACGGGGAGCTGTTTTTT. As protein: CASSPTYGELFF. The chain couples TRBV9 to TRBJ2-2; no reliable D call. Trimming pared 4 bases from V and 7 bases from J, leaving 8 bases between. In germline, CDR1 is SGDLS, CDR2 YYNGEE. This CDR3 is built from 12 residues.

This chain connects TRBV19 to TRBJ2-7; 7 nucleotides line up with TRBD2. V was pared by 1 base and J by 0 bases, with 6 bases of the junction left unmatched. Germline lookup yields CDR1 LNHDA and CDR2 SQIVND (reference sequence). The CDR3 length is 16 residues. The CDR3 sequence is CASSIGPAGSSYEQYF. The CDR3 region has the DNA TGTGCCAGTAGTATAGGACCAGCGGGAAGCTCCTACGAGCAGTACTTC. The whole variable domain, filled in from reference TRBV19 and TRBJ2-7, reads DGGITQSPKYLFRKEGQNVTLSCEQNLNHDAMYWYRQDPGQGLRLIYYSQIVNDFQKGDIAEGYSVSREKKESFPLTVTSAQKNPTAFYLCASSIGPAGSSYEQYFGPGTRLTVT.

This rearrangement joins TRBV7-9 to TRBJ1-3, with 9 bases that match TRBD1. Germline V gives CDR1 SEHNR, CDR2 FQNEAQ (reference sequence). The CDR3 contains 16 residues. V trimming: 3 bases; J trimming: 2 bases; junction bases outside the gene matches: 5. The CDR3 loop is CASSLDRGTAGNTIYF. In DNA form, the CDR3 reads TGTGCCAGCAGCTTGGACAGGGGTACGGCTGGAAACACCATATATTTT.

This chain connects TRBV6-1 to TRBJ1-6; D call uncertain. CDR1 is MNHNS, CDR2 SASEGT, per germline. The ends were cut back, 1 base at V and 0 bases at J, with 4 bases in the middle. The CDR3 sequence is 15 residues long. CDR3 loop: CASSEGPSYNSPLHF. The CDR3, as DNA: TGTGCCAGCAGTGAAGGGCCCTCCTATAATTCACCCCTCCACTTT.

The V and J genes are TRBV29-1 and TRBJ2-1, with D possibly matching TRBD1 (6 bases). The germline CDR1 and CDR2 sequences are SQVTM and ANQGSEA. Trimming removed 4 bases from V and 4 bases from J, with 11 bases in between. The CDR3 spans 13 residues. Written as DNA, the CDR3 is TGCAGCGTTGGGGACACGGGGTACAATGAGCAGTTCTTC. As protein: CSVGDTGYNEQFF.

The chain has TRBV19 and TRBJ2-7; the D is unclear. This CDR3 is built from 13 residues. CDR1 and CDR2 from the germline V gene are LNHDA and SQIVND (reference sequence). With 4 bases removed from V and 3 bases from J, the gap between germline ends came to 10 bases. The CDR3: CASSRAKNYEQYF. DNA of the CDR3: TGTGCCAGTAGTAGAGCGAAAAACTACGAGCAGTACTTC. The whole variable domain, remainder taken from reference TRBV19 and TRBJ2-7, is DGGITQSPKYLFRKEGQNVTLSCEQNLNHDAMYWYRQDPGQGLRLIYYSQIVNDFQKGDIAEGYSVSREKKESFPLTVTSAQKNPTAFYLCASSRAKNYEQYFGPGTRLTVT.

The rearrangement uses TRBV29-1 and TRBJ2-2, with unresolved D. V was cut by 3 bases and J by 1 base, with 6 bases left in between. The CDR3 is 13 amino acids. Germline V gene lookup returns CDR1 SQVTM and CDR2 ANQGSEA. This chain's CDR3 is CSVDTKNTGELFF. CDR3 sequence (DNA): TGCAGCGTTGATACAAAGAACACCGGGGAGCTGTTTTTT.

This rearrangement joins TRBV5-1 to TRBJ2-5; TRBD2 matches at 7 bases. V shed 5 bases and J 4 bases; nucleotides not matched to a gene: 5. Germline V gives CDR1 SGHRS, CDR2 YFSETQ. CDR3 length equals 13 residues. The chain's CDR3 is CASRAGTLETQYF. DNA for the CDR3: TGCGCCAGCAGAGCGGGAACATTAGAGACCCAGTACTTC.

The CDR3 loop is CASSKQVFGELFF. The CDR3 coding sequence is TGTGCCAGCAGCAAACAGGTTTTCGGGGAGCTGTTTTTT. This chain connects TRBV3-1 (or the pseudogene TRBV3-2) to TRBJ2-2, with a possible D match to TRBD1 (5 bases). Per the germline V gene, CDR1 is LGHDT and CDR2 is YNNKEL (reference sequence). The CDR3 sequence is 13 residues long. V lost 5 bases and J 7 bases, leaving 11 bases between the germline ends.